Included here is one T cell receptor beta chain sequence, with context. The repertoire was sequenced with immunoSEQ multiplex PCR; TCRdb's copy has only in-frame clones and lacks some. The sample yields more than 65,000 clones, around 84% seen once. This sample is part of a study of control samples from healthy donors and cancer patients. The CDR3 spans 15 residues. The germline CDR1 and CDR2 sequences are LNHDA and SQIVND (reference sequence). Deletions cut 5 bases from V and 5 bases from J, with 18 bases between. The origin of this receptor is a man aged 50-60 years in good health. V usage is TRBV19 and J usage is TRBJ1-1, with a weak D call TRBD1 (5 bases). Material for sequencing was blood. The CDR3: CASSPPKGRGTEAFF. Here the CDR3 DNA reads TGTGCCAGTAGTCCCCCAAAGGGGCGGGGTACTGAAGCTTTCTTT.